This TCR beta chain comes out of a study of T cell repertoires in cytomegalovirus infection. Whole-study results and caveats: HLA-C-restricted TCR beta clonotypes specific for CMV led the ex vivo response.

V was pared by 5 bases and J by 1 base, with 3 bases of the junction left unmatched. Germline CDR1 is SGHTA and CDR2 is FQGNSA. This CDR3 region has 15 residues. The table lists this clonotype with many counts. Its antigen is undetermined. Each CDR3 protein gets one entry after TCRdb re-called the reads with MiXCR. The table has approximately 110,000 distinct CDR3 sequences, around 10% seen once; the top ten hold around 29%. Material for sequencing was PBMCs, sequenced either directly or after in vitro stimulation (not recorded which). The chain uses TRBV7-2 and TRBJ2-3; 10 bases fit TRBD2. The clonotype originates from a human donor in good health (CMV status not recorded). Some clones in this sample may be carry-over from other donors' samples. CDR3 bases: TGTGCCAGCAGCGAGGGGACTAGCGGCACAGATACGCAGTATTTT. Translation: CASSEGTSGTDTQYF.